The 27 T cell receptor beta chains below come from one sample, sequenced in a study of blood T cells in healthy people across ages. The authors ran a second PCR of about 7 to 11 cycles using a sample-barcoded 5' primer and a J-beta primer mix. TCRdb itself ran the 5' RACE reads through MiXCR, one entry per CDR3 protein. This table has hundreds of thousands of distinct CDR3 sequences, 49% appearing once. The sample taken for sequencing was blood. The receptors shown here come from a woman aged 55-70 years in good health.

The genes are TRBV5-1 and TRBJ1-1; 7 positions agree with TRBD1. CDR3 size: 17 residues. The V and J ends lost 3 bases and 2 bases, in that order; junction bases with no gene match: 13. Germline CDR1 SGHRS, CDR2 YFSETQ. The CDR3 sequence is CASSYHVRQGSNTEAFF. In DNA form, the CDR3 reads TGCGCCAGCAGCTATCACGTAAGACAGGGATCAAACACTGAAGCTTTCTTT.

The CDR3 nucleotides read TGTGCCAGCAGCCAAGGCGCGACACCCCTCCACTTT. Protein: CASSQGATPLHF. The rearrangement joins TRBV14 to TRBJ1-6; D unresolved. The CDR3 has 12 amino acids. CDR1 and CDR2 from the germline V gene are SGHDN and FVKESK. Trimming took 1 base from V and 11 from J, leaving 6 bases between them.

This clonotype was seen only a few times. CDR3 protein: CASSVGASGASYNEQFF. The CDR3 bases are TGTGCCAGCAGCGTAGGGGCTAGCGGTGCCTCCTACAATGAGCAGTTCTTC. The chain recombines TRBV9 with TRBJ2-1; 7 nucleotides align to TRBD2. The CDR3 contains 17 residues. The germline V gene has CDR1 SGDLS and CDR2 YYNGEE. V shed 0 bases, J shed 0 bases, and the junction held 6 bases outside the gene matches.

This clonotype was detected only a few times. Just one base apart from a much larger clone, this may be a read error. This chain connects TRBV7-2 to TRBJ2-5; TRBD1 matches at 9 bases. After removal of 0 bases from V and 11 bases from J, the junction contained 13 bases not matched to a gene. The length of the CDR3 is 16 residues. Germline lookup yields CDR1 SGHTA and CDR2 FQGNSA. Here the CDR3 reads CASSLAGTGFDNEQYF. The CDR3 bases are TGTGCCAGCAGCTTAGCGGGGACAGGGTTCGACAATGAGCAGTACTTC.

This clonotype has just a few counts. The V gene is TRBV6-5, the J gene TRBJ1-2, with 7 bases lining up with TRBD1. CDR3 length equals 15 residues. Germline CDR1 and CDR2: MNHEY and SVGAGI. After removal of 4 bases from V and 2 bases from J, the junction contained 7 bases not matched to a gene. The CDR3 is CASSFSMTGNYGYTF. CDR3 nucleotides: TGTGCCAGCAGTTTCTCCATGACAGGGAACTATGGCTACACCTTC.

The CDR3: CASSQASGTSMFF. The DNA of the CDR3 is TGCGCCAGCAGCCAAGCGTCCGGGACTAGCATGTTCTTC. The rearrangement uses TRBV4-3 and TRBJ2-1; 9 bases map to TRBD2. Per the germline V gene, CDR1 is LGHNA and CDR2 is YSLEER. The CDR3 consists of 13 residues. V gave up 1 base and J gave up 15 bases; unmatched junction bases: 7.

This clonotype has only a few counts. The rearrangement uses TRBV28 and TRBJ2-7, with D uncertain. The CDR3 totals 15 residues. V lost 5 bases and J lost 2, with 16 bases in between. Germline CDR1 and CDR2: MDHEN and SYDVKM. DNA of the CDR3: TGTGCCAGCAGTAACCCCGGGCCATACCCCTACGAGCAGTACTTC. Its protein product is CASSNPGPYPYEQYF.

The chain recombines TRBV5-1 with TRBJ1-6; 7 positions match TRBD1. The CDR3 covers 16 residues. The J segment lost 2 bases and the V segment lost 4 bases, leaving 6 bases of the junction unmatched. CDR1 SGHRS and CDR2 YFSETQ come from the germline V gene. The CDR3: CASSPTGSTYNSPLHF. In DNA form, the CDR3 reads TGCGCCAGCAGCCCGACAGGGAGCACCTATAATTCACCCCTCCACTTT.

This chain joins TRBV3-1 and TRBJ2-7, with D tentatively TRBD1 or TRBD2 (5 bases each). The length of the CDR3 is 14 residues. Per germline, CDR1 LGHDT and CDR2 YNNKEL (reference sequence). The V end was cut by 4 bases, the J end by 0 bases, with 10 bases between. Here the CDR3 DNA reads TGTGCCAGCAGCCTGGGACCCGCCTCCTACGAGCAGTACTTC. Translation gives CASSLGPASYEQYF.

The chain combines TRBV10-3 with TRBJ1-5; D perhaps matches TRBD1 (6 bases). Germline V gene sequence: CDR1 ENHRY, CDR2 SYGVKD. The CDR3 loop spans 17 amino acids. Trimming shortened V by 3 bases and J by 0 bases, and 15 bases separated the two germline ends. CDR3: CAISDRRAGDSNQPQHF. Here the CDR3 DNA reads TGTGCCATCAGTGACCGTAGGGCAGGGGATAGCAATCAGCCCCAGCATTTT.

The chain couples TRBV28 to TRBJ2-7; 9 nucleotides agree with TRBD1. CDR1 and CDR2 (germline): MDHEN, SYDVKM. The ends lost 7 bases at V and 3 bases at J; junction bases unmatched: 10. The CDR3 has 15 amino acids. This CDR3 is CASNEEGTGSYEQYF. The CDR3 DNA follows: TGTGCCAGCAACGAAGAGGGGACAGGGAGCTACGAGCAGTACTTC.

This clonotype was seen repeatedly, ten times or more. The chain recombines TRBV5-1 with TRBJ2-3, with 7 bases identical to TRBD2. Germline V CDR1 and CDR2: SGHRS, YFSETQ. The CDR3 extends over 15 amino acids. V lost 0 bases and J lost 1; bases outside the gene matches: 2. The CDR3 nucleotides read TGCGCCAGCAGCTTGGCGGGAGGACGCACAGATACGCAGTATTTT. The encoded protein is CASSLAGGRTDTQYF. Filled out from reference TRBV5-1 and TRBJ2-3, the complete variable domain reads KAGVTQTPRYLIKTRGQQVTLSCSPISGHRSVSWYQQTPGQGLQFLFEYFSETQRNKGNFPGRFSGRQFSNSRSEMNVSTLELGDSALYLCASSLAGGRTDTQYFGPGTRLTVL.

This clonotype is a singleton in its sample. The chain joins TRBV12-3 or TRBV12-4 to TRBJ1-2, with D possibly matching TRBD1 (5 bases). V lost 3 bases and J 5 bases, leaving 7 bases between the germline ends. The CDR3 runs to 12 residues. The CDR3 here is CASSFRTYGYTF. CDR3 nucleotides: TGTGCCAGCAGTTTCAGGACATATGGCTACACCTTC.

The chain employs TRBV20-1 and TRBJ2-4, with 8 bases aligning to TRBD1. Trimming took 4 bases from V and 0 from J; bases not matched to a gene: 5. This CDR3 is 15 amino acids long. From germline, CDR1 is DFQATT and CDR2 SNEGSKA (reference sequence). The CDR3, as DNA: TGCAGTGCTACGGGACAGGCAATAGCCAAAAACATTCAGTACTTC. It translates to CSATGQAIAKNIQYF.

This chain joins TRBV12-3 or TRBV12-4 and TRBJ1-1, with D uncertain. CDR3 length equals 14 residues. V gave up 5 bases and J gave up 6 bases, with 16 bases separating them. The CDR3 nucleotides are TGTGCCAGCAGTCCCAATGGCCAGGTGGCTGAAGCTTTCTTT. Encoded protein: CASSPNGQVAEAFF.

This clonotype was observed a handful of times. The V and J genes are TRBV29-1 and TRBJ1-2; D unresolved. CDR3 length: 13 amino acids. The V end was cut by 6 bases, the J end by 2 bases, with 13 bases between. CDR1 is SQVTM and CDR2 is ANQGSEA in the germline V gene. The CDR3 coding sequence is TGCAGCGTAAGGCAGACCCTCAACTATGGCTACACCTTC. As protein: CSVRQTLNYGYTF.

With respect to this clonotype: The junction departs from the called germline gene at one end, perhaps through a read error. This chain's CDR3 is CASSLGLASHEQYF. The DNA for the CDR3 is TGTGCCAGCAGTTTGGGACTAGCCTCCCACGAGCAGTACTTC. The chain carries TRBV6-2 or TRBV6-3 and TRBJ2-7; 9 bases map to TRBD2. The CDR3 has 14 amino acids. Germline CDR1 is MNHEY and CDR2 is SVGEGT.

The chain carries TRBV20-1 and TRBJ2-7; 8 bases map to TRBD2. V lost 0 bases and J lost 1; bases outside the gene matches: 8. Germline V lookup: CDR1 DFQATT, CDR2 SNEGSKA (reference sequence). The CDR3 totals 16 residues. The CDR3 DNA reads TGCAGTGCTAGAGATGCCCAGCGGGGGCCGTCCTACGAGCAGTACTTC. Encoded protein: CSARDAQRGPSYEQYF.

The CDR3 here is CASSLLGRDGPEQFF. As DNA, the CDR3 is TGTGCCAGCAGCTTATTAGGGAGAGATGGGCCTGAGCAGTTCTTC. The gene calls are TRBV7-8 and TRBJ2-1; D may be TRBD2 (5 bases). This CDR3 contains 15 residues. With 2 bases removed from V and 9 bases from J, the gap between germline ends came to 17 bases. In germline, CDR1 is SGHVS, CDR2 FQNEAQ.

The DNA for the CDR3 is TGCAGTGCTAGAGAGACTCACTACGAGCAGTACTTC. Translating gives CSARETHYEQYF. The rearrangement joins TRBV20-1 to TRBJ2-5; unclear D gene. The last part of the DNA fits TRBJ2-7 better; the J call may be wrong. Per germline, CDR1 DFQATT and CDR2 SNEGSKA (reference sequence). The CDR3 is made up of 12 amino acids.

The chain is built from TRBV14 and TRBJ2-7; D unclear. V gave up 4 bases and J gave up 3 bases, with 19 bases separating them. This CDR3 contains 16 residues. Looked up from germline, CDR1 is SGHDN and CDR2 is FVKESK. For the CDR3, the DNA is TGTGCCAGCAGCCCCCTGGTAGGAGTCGTGGGCTACGAGCAGTACTTC. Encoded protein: CASSPLVGVVGYEQYF.

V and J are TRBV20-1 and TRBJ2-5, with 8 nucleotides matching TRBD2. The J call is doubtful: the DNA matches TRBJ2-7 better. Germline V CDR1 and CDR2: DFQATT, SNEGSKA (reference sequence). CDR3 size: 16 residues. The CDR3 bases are TGCAGTGCTAGAGATCGTGGAGCGGGAGCGGGTAACGAGCAGTACTTC. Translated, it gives CSARDRGAGAGNEQYF.

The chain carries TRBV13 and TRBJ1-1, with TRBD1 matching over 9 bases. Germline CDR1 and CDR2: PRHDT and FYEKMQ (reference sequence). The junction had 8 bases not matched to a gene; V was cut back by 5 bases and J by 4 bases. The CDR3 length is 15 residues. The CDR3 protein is CASSGNRGLVTEAFF. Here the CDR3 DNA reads TGTGCCAGCAGCGGCAACAGGGGGCTGGTCACTGAAGCTTTCTTT.

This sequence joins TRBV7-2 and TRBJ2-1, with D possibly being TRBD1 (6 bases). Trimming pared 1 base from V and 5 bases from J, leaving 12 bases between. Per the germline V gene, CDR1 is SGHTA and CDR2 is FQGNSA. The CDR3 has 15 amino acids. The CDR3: CASSLEGHSNNEQFF. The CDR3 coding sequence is TGTGCCAGCAGCTTAGAGGGACATTCAAACAATGAGCAGTTCTTC. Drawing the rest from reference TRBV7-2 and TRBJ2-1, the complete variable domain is GAGVSQSPSNKVTEKGKDVELRCDPISGHTALYWYRQSLGQGLEFLIYFQGNSAPDKSGLPSDRFSAERTGGSVSTLTIQRTQQEDSAVYLCASSLEGHSNNEQFFGPGTRLTVL.

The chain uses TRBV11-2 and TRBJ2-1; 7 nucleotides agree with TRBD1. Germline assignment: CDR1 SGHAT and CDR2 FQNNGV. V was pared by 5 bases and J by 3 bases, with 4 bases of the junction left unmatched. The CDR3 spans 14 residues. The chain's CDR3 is CASSRQGVYNEQFF. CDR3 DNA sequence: TGTGCCAGCAGCCGACAGGGTGTCTACAATGAGCAGTTCTTC.

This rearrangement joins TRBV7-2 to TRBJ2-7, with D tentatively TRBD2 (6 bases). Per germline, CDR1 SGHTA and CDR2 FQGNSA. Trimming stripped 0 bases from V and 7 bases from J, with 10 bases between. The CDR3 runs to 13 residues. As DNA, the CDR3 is TGTGCCAGCAGCTTAGCTGCGCTAGCGGAGCAGTACTTC. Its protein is CASSLAALAEQYF.

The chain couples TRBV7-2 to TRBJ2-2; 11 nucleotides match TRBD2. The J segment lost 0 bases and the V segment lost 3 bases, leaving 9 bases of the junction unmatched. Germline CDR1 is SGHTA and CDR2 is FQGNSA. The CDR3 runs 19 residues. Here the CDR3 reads CASSFPQRTSGSNTGELFF. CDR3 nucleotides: TGTGCCAGCAGCTTTCCTCAACGGACTAGCGGGTCGAACACCGGGGAGCTGTTTTTT.